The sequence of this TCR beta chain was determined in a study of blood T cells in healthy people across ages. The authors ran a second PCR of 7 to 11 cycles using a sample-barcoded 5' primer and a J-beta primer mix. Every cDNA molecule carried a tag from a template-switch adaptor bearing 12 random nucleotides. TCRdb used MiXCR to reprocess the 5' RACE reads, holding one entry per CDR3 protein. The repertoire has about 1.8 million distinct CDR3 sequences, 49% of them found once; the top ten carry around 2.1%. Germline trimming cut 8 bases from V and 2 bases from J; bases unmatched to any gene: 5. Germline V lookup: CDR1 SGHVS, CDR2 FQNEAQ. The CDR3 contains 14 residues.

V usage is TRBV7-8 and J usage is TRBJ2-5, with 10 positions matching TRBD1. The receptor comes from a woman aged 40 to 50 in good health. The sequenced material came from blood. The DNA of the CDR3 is TGTGCCAGCGTTAGGGACAGGGGTCAAGAGACCCAGTACTTC. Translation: CASVRDRGQETQYF.